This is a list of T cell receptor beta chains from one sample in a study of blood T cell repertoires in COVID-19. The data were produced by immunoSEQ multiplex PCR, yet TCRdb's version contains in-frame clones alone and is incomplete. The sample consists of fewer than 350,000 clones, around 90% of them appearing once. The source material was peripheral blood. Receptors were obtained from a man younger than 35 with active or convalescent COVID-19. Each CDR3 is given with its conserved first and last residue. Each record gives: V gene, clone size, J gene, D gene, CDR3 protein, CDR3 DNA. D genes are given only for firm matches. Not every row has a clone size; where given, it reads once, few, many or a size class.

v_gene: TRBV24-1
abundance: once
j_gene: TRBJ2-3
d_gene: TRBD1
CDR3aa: CATSESGQGFPDTQYF
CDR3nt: TGTGCCACCAGTGAATCGGGACAGGGGTTTCCAGATACGCAGTATTTT

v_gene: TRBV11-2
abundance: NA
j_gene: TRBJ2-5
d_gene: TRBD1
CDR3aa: CASSDRQGPVLEETQYF
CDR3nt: TGTGCCAGCAGTGATCGACAGGGGCCAGTTTTAGAAGAGACCCAGTACTTC

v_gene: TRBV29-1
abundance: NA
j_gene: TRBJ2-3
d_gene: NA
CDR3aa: CSVKGGRGDTDTQYF
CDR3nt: TGCAGCGTAAAAGGGGGCAGGGGGGACACAGATACGCAGTATTTT

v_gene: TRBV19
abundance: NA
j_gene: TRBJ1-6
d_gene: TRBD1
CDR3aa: CASSVGQGRSPLHF
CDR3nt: TGTGCCAGTAGTGTGGGACAGGGGAGGTCACCCCTCCACTTT

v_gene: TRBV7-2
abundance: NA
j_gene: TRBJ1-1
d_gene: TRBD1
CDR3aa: CASSLEEGAGTEAFF
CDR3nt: TGTGCCAGCAGCTTAGAAGAGGGGGCAGGGACTGAAGCTTTCTTT

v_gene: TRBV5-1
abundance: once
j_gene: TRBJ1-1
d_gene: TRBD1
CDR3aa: CASSSGTENTEAFF
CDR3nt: TGCGCCAGCAGCTCCGGGACAGAGAACACTGAAGCTTTCTTT

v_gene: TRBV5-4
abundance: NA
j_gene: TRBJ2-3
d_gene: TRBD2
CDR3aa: CASSGGTSGVFSTDTQYF
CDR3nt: TGTGCCAGCAGCGGGGGGACTAGCGGGGTTTTTAGCACAGATACGCAGTATTTT

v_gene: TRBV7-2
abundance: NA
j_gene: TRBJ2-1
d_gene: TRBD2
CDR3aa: CASSLVAGPSSYNEQFF
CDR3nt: TGTGCCAGCAGCTTAGTAGCGGGGCCGAGCTCCTACAATGAGCAGTTCTTC

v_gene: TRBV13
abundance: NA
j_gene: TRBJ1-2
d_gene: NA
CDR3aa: CASSSGGDNYGYTF
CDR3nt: TGTGCCAGCAGCTCGGGCGGGGACAACTATGGCTACACCTTC

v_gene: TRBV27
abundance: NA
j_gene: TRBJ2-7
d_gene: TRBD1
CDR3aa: CASSWGQTYEQYF
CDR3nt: TGTGCCAGCAGCTGGGGACAGACCTACGAGCAGTACTTC

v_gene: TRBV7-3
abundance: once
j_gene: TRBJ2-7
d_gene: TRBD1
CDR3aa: CASSLSGGDEQYF
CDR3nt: TGTGCCAGCAGCTTATCAGGGGGCGACGAGCAGTACTTC

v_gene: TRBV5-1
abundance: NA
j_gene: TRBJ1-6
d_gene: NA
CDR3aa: CASSLAQQGYSPLHF
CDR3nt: TGCGCCAGCAGCTTGGCCCAGCAGGGGTATTCACCCCTCCACTTT

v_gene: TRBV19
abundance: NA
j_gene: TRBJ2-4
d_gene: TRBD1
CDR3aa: CASSIEQGAEAIQYF
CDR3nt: TGTGCCAGTAGTATAGAACAGGGGGCGGAAGCCATTCAGTACTTC

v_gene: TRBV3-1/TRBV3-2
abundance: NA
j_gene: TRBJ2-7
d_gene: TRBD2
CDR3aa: CASTSGGINEQYF
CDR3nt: TGTGCCAGTACTAGCGGGGGGATCAACGAGCAGTACTTC

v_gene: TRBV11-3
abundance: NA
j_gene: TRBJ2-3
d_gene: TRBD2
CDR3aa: CASSLGGASGGAYADTQYF
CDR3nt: TGTGCCAGCAGCTTAGGCGGGGCTAGCGGGGGGGCCTATGCAGATACGCAGTATTTT

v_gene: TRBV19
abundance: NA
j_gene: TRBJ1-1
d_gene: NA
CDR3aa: CASSGGLNTEAFF
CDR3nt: TGTGCCAGTAGTGGGGGGTTGAACACTGAAGCTTTCTTT

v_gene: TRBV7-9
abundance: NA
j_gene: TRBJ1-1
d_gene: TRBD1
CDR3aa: CASSSSLQQGVYTEAFF
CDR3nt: TGTGCCAGCAGCTCGAGCCTACAACAGGGGGTCTACACTGAAGCTTTCTTT